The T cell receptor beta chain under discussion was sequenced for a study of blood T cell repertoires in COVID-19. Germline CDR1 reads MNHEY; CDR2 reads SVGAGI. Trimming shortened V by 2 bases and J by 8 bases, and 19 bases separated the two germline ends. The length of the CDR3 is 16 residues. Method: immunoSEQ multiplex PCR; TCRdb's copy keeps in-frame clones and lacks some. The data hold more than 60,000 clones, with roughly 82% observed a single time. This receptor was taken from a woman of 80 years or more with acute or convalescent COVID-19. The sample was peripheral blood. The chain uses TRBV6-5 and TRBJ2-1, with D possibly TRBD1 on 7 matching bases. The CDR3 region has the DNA TGTGCCAGCAGTTACGGGCGGGACAGCTCCTTCGATGAGCAGTTCTTC. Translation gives CASSYGRDSSFDEQFF.